This entry is about one TCR beta chain. The target antigen is unknown. This sample was included in a study of shared clonotypes between healthy human individuals. Sequencing used immunoSEQ multiplex PCR; TCRdb keeps in-frame clones, though not all of them. The repertoire holds millions of clones, with just under 95% as singletons. Germline V gene lookup returns CDR1 SNHLY and CDR2 FYNNEI. This CDR3 has 16 residues. V dropped 3 bases and J dropped 8 bases, with 20 bases sitting between them. Study results and limitations: Sharing across a few donors was seen in roughly 5% of naive CD4 clonotypes. With few donors, the genetic and exposure-history diversity represented was limited. Naive subsets usually exceeded memory subsets in estimated richness.

Naive CD8 populations comprised CD45RO-negative cells positively selected for CCR7, excluding terminally differentiated effector memory CD45RA+ cells. The chain has TRBV2 and TRBJ2-4; tentatively, D is TRBD1 (6 bases). The sequence derives from a man younger than 30 in good health. Sequenced input: naive CD8+ T cells sorted from blood. CDR3 DNA sequence: TGTGCCAGCAGTGAGGGGGACACCATAGCCGGGGACATTCAGTACTTC. This codes for CASSEGDTIAGDIQYF.